This T cell receptor beta chain was obtained from a study of blood T cells in healthy people across ages. Study-wide results and caveats: Long-lived donors exceeded aged donors in naive CD4+ cells and diversity. Expanded clonotype changes were possibly confounded by unknown donor CMV status.

Collection of roughly 9.6 milliliters of peripheral blood was performed for each donor. They isolated at least 6.5 million PBMCs from each sample. Points on this clonotype: What it binds is unknown.

For the second PCR, which ran for 7 to 11 cycles, a sample-barcoded 5' primer and a J-beta primer mix were used. TCRdb redid the calling of the 5' RACE reads with MiXCR, one entry per CDR3 protein. Among fewer than 900,000 distinct CDR3 sequences, roughly 34% were seen once, and the ten largest hold 10% to 15%. The sample taken for sequencing was blood. The TCR was taken from a young man in good health.

CDR3 nucleotide sequence: TGTGCCAGCTCACCAGGGACAGACCAATACACCGGGGAGCTGTTTTTT. Translating it yields CASSPGTDQYTGELFF. The chain couples TRBV18 to TRBJ2-2, with 7 nucleotides matching TRBD1. V lost 2 bases to trimming and J lost 3 bases; unmatched junction nucleotides: 6. CDR3 length: 16 residues. Looked up from germline, CDR1 is KGHSH and CDR2 is LQKENI.